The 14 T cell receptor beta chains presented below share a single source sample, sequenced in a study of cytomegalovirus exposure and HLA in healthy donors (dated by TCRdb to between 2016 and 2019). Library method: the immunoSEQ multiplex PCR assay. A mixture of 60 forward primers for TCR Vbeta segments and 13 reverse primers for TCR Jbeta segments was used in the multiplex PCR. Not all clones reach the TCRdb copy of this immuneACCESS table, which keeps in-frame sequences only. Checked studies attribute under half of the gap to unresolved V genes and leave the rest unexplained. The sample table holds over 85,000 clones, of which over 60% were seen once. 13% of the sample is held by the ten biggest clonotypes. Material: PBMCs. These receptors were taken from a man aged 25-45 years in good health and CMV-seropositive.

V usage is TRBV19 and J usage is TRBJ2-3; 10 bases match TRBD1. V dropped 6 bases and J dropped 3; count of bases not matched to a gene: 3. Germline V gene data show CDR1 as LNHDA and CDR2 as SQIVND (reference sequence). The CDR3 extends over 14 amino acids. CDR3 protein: CASSGTGETDTQYF. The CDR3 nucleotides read TGTGCCAGTAGCGGGACAGGGGAGACAGATACGCAGTATTTT.

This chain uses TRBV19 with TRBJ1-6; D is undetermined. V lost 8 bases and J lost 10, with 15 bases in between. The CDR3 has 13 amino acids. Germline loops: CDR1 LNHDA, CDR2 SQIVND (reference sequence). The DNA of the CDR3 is TGTGCCAGTTCGGGGAGGGAGGGATCACCCCTCCACTTT. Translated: CASSGREGSPLHF.

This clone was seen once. The CDR3 here is CASSPIGGGLLYGYTF. DNA of the CDR3: TGTGCCAGCAGCCCTATCGGTGGGGGCCTCCTCTATGGCTACACCTTC. This chain uses TRBV11-2 with TRBJ1-2, with TRBD1 as a possible D gene (6 bases). The germline V gene has CDR1 SGHAT and CDR2 FQNNGV. The CDR3 extends over 16 amino acids. V was clipped by 5 bases and J by 4 bases, with 20 bases between them.

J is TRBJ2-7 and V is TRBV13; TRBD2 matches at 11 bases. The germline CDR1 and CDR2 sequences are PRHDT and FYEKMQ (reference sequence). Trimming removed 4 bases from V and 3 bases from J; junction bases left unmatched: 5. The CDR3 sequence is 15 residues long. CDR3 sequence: CASSSSGGSDYEQYF. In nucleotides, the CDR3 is TGTGCCAGCAGCTCTAGCGGGGGGTCAGACTACGAGCAGTACTTC.

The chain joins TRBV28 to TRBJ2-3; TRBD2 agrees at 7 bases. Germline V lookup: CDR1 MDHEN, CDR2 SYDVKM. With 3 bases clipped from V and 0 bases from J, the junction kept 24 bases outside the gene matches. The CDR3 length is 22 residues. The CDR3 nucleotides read TGTGCCAGCAGTTTCCCCCCCGTGGGACGGGGATCACTAGCGACTAGCACAGATACGCAGTATTTT. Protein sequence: CASSFPPVGRGSLATSTDTQYF.

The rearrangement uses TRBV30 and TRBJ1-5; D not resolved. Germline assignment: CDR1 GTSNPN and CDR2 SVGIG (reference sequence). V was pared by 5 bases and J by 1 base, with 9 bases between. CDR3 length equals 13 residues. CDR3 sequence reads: CAWEGGSNQPQHF. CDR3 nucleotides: TGTGCCTGGGAAGGAGGGAGCAATCAGCCCCAGCATTTT. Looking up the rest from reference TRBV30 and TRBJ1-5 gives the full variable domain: SQTIHQWPATLVQPVGSPLSLECTVEGTSNPNLYWYRQAAGRGLQLLFYSVGIGQISSEVPQNLSASRPQDRQFILSSKKLLLSDSGFYLCAWEGGSNQPQHFGDGTRLSIL.

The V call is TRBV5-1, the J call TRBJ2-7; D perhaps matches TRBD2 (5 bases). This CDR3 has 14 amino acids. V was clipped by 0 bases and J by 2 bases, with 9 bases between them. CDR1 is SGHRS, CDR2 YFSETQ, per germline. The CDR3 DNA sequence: TGCGCCAGCAGCTTGGGAGAGGGTCCCTACGAGCAGTACTTC. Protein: CASSLGEGPYEQYF.

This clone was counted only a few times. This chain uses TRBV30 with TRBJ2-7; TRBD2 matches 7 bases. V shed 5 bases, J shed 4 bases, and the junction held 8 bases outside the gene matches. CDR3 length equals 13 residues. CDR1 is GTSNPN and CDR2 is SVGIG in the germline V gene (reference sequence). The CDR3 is CAWRREGGYEQYF. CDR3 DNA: TGTGCCTGGCGCAGGGAGGGTGGGTACGAGCAGTACTTC.

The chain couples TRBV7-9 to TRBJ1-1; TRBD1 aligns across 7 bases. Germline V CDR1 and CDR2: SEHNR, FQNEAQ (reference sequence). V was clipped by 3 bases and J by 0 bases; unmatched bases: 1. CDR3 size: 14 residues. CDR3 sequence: CASSLTGMNTEAFF. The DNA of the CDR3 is TGTGCCAGCAGCTTGACAGGGATGAACACTGAAGCTTTCTTT.

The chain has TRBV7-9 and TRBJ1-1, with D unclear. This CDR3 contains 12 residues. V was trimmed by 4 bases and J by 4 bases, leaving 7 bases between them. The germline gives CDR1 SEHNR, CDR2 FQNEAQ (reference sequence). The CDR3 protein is CASSSSGTEAFF. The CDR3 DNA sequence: TGTGCCAGCAGCTCCTCGGGCACTGAAGCTTTCTTT.

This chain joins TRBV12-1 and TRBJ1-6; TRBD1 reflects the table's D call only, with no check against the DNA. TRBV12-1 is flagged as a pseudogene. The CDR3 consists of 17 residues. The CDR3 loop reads CASSYSRDRGQDSPLHF. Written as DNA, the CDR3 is TGTGCCAGCAGCTACTCCCGGGACAGGGGTCAAGATTCACCCCTCCACTTT.

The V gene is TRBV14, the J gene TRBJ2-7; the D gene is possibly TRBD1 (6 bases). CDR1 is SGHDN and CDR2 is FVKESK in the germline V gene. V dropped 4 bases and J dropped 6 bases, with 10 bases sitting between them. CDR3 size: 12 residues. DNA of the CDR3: TGTGCCAGCAGCCGAAACAGGGTCGAGCAGTACTTC. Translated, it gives CASSRNRVEQYF.

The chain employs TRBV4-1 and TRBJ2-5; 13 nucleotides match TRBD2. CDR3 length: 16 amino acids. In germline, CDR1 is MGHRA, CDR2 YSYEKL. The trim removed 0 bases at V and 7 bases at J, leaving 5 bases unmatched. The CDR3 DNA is TGCGCCAGCAGCCAAGAAGGACTAGCGGGGGAAGGGACCCAGTACTTC. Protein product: CASSQEGLAGEGTQYF.

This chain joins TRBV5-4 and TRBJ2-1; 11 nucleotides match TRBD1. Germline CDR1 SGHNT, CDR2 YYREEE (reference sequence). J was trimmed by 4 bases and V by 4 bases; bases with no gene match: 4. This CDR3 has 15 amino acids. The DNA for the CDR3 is TGTGCCAGCAGCGGGACAGGGGGACTTTACAATGAGCAGTTCTTC. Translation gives CASSGTGGLYNEQFF.